This TCR beta chain was captured by sequencing in a study of vaccination effects on CD4 cells after COVID-19. The data were produced by immunoSEQ multiplex PCR, yet TCRdb's version contains in-frame clones alone and is incomplete. The sample has some 74,000 clones, about 86% seen once. This clone was seen a handful of times. Its target is not known. Trimming removed 0 bases from V and 3 bases from J, with 21 bases in between. CDR3 length: 19 amino acids. Germline values: CDR1 LGHNT, CDR2 FRNRAP. Antigen-specific CD4+ T cells were expanded with viral peptide pools in the ViraFEST assay before sequencing. The culture ran for approximately 10 days, and then CD4+ T cells were isolated. Two doses of BNT162b2 or mRNA-1273 vaccine were administered to participants.

The source material was CD4+ T cells from PBMCs cultured with HCoV-229E spike peptides, sampled after COVID-19 vaccination. The source of this sequence is a human donor who received a COVID-19 vaccine. This sequence joins TRBV12-5 and TRBJ1-3; tentatively, D is TRBD1 (6 bases). The CDR3 DNA follows: TGTGCTAGTGGTTTGGTAGCGGCGGACAGAGGACGCTATGGAAACACCATATATTTT. This codes for CASGLVAADRGRYGNTIYF.